The clone carrying this T cell receptor beta chain was recorded once. Its antigen is currently unknown. This entry is derived from a study of vaccination effects on CD4 cells after COVID-19. Across the whole study: Sampling occurred a median 72 days post second dose, range 14 to 241.

Assay: immunoSEQ multiplex PCR; the TCRdb copy retains only in-frame clones and omits some. The table lists about 25,000 clones, 69% of them singletons. There are 13 residues in the CDR3. Between the trimmed V and J ends, which lost 6 bases and 2 bases, there was a span of 10 bases. The V gene's germline CDR1 is MNHEY and CDR2 SMNVEV (reference sequence). With the ViraFEST assay, the study expanded antigen-specific CD4+ T cells using viral peptide pools, then sequenced them. Isolating CD4+ T cells followed approximately ten days of culture. Participants received two doses of either the BNT162b2 or mRNA-1273 vaccine. No vaccinee had earlier SARS-CoV-2 infection, and nucleocapsid antibodies were negative. Study-wide results and caveats: Marked clonal contraction of infection- and vaccine-induced clones was seen late after vaccination. The study, lacking early post-infection timepoints, had few convalescent patients.

The receptor was derived from a human donor who received a COVID-19 vaccine. The V gene is TRBV27, the J gene TRBJ2-5, with D possibly being TRBD2 (6 bases). The sample was CD4+ T cells from PBMCs cultured with SARS-CoV-2 spike peptides, taken after COVID-19 vaccination. The CDR3 region is CASRPGVQETQYF. Here the CDR3 DNA reads TGTGCCAGCAGGCCGGGGGTTCAAGAGACCCAGTACTTC.